This TCR beta chain was sequenced for a study of blood T cell repertoires in COVID-19. Study-wide context: Some COVID-19 samples were acute and others convalescent; all came from the United States, Italy and Spain.

Germline V gives CDR1 MNHEY, CDR2 SVGAGI. The CDR3 is 16 residues long. V dropped 0 bases and J dropped 1; count of bases not matched to a gene: 2. As handled by the study authors: Amplifying reference gene primers gave estimates of nucleated cell counts. The assay was immunoSEQ multiplex PCR, and TCRdb's table has in-frame clones only and misses some. The DNA gave D and trimming, while V, J and clone size come from that table. Of tens of thousands of clones in the sample, about 68% were seen once. The chain has TRBV6-5 and TRBJ2-5, with 10 bases that match TRBD1. Sequenced material: peripheral blood. The origin of this receptor is a man between 50 and 59 years old with active or convalescent COVID-19. Here the CDR3 reads CASSYSGQGIQETQYF. CDR3 bases: TGTGCCAGCAGTTACTCGGGACAGGGGATCCAAGAGACCCAGTACTTC.